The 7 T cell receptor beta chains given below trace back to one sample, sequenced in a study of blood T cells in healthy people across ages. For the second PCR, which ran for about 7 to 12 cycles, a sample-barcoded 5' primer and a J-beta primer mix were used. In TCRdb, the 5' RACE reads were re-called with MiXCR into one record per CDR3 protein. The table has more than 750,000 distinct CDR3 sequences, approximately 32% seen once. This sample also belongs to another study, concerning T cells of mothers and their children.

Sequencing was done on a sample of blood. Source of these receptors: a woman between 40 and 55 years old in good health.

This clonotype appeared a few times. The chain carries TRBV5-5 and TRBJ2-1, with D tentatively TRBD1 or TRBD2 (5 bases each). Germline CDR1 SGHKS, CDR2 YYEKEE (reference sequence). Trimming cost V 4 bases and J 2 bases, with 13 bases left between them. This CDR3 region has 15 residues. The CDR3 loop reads CASSRGRGTYNEQFF. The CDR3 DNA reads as TGTGCCAGCAGCAGGGGCCGGGGAACCTACAATGAGCAGTTCTTC.

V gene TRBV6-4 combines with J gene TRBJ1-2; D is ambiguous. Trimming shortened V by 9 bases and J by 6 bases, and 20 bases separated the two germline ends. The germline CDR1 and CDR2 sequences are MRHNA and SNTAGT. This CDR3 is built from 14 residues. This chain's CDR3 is CARGSWSGRDGYTF. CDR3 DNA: TGTGCCAGAGGGAGTTGGTCTGGTCGAGATGGCTACACCTTC.

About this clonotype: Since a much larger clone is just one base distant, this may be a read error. CDR3 bases: TGCAGTGCTCCGCCACATTCTCAGGACGAGCAGTTCTTC. Residues: CSAPPHSQDEQFF. The chain uses TRBV20-1 and TRBJ2-1; unclear D gene. This CDR3 is 13 amino acids long. Looked up from germline, CDR1 is DFQATT and CDR2 is SNEGSKA (reference sequence). Trimming cost V 5 bases and J 10 bases, with 18 bases left between them.

CDR3 coding DNA: TGTGCCAGTAGTGACTCTTACAGGTCTCAGTCTTACACCTTC. This gives the protein CASSDSYRSQSYTF. This chain connects TRBV19 to TRBJ1-2, with a possible D match to TRBD1 (5 bases). Germline V CDR1 and CDR2: LNHDA, SQIVND (reference sequence). The V end was cut by 5 bases, the J end by 11 bases, with 21 bases between. The length of the CDR3 is 14 residues.

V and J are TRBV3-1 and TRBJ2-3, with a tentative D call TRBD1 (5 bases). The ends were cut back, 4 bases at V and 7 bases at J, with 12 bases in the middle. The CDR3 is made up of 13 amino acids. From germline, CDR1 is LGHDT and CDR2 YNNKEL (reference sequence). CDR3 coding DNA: TGTGCCAGCAGCCTCCTAGGGGCGAATACGCAGTATTTT. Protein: CASSLLGANTQYF.

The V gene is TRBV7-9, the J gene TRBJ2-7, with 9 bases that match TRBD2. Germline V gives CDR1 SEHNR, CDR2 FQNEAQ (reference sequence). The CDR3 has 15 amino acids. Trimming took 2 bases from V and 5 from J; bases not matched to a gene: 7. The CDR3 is CASSLTQRGADEQYF. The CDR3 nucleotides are TGTGCCAGCAGCTTAACCCAGCGGGGGGCGGACGAGCAGTACTTC.

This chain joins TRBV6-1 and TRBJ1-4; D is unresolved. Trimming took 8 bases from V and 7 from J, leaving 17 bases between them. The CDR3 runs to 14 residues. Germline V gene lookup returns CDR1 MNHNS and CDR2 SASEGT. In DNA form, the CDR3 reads TGTGCCAGCTTCGTCGAGGGTCTTGGTGAAAAACTGTTTTTT. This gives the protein CASFVEGLGEKLFF.